One sample yielded the 6 T cell receptor beta chains listed below, sequenced in a study of cytomegalovirus exposure and HLA in healthy donors. It was with 60 Vbeta and 13 Jbeta primers that the PCR ran. Some clones are missing from TCRdb's copy, which holds only in-frame ones; the method was immunoSEQ multiplex PCR. This table has approximately 61,000 clones, 75% to 85% appearing once. Sequences were obtained from PBMCs. These receptors originate from a man between 45 and 60 years old in good health and CMV-seropositive.

The chain employs TRBV7-9 and TRBJ2-4; 8 nucleotides line up with TRBD2. CDR3 size: 18 residues. Trimming removed 10 bases from V and 0 bases from J; junction bases left unmatched: 17. CDR1 is SEHNR and CDR2 is FQNEAQ in the germline V gene (reference sequence). The CDR3 nucleotides read TGTGCCATTAAGCTGACGGGAGGGGGGAAGGTAGCCAAAAACATTCAGTACTTC. Translation: CAIKLTGGGKVAKNIQYF.

CDR3 sequence: CASSPSGSNYEQYF. For the CDR3, the DNA is TGTGCCAGCTCACCTAGCGGGAGTAACTACGAGCAGTACTTC. The gene calls are TRBV18 and TRBJ2-7; 9 bases are a match to TRBD2. The CDR3 covers 14 residues. The V segment lost 3 bases and the J segment 3 bases; nucleotides outside the gene matches: 3. The germline gives CDR1 KGHSH, CDR2 LQKENI.

The chain employs TRBV29-1 and TRBJ2-2, with a possible D match to TRBD2 (6 bases). This CDR3 is built from 12 residues. Germline CDR1 SQVTM, CDR2 ANQGSEA. Trimming took off 7 bases at V and 2 bases at J, with 8 bases between the two ends. The chain's CDR3 is CSGGGNTGELFF. CDR3 DNA sequence: TGCAGCGGGGGAGGCAACACCGGGGAGCTGTTTTTT.

This rearrangement joins TRBV5-1 to TRBJ2-1; no clear D gene. CDR3 length: 13 amino acids. Looked up from germline, CDR1 is SGHRS and CDR2 is YFSETQ. Trimming pared 4 bases from V and 4 bases from J, leaving 9 bases between. The CDR3 region has the DNA TGCGCCAGCAGCGTCACAGCTTACAATGAGCAGTTCTTC. Its translation: CASSVTAYNEQFF.

This clone was picked up one time. The V and J genes are TRBV19 and TRBJ1-5; 10 positions agree with TRBD1. V lost 5 bases to trimming and J lost 6 bases; unmatched junction nucleotides: 7. Germline CDR1 and CDR2: LNHDA and SQIVND (reference sequence). The CDR3 has 15 amino acids. CDR3 bases: TGTGCCAGTAGTGGACAGGGGGATGTCGCTCAGCCCCAGCATTTT. The encoded protein is CASSGQGDVAQPQHF. The whole variable domain, filled in from reference TRBV19 and TRBJ1-5, reads DGGITQSPKYLFRKEGQNVTLSCEQNLNHDAMYWYRQDPGQGLRLIYYSQIVNDFQKGDIAEGYSVSREKKESFPLTVTSAQKNPTAFYLCASSGQGDVAQPQHFGDGTRLSIL.

The CDR3 bases are TGTGCCAGTAGTATATTAACAGGGGCAGGAAGGCAGCCCCAGCATTTT. Amino acids: CASSILTGAGRQPQHF. The rearrangement uses TRBV19 and TRBJ1-5; 7 bases match TRBD1. CDR1 and CDR2 (germline): LNHDA, SQIVND (reference sequence). The CDR3 loop spans 16 amino acids. V was pared by 2 bases and J by 7 bases, with 11 bases of the junction left unmatched.